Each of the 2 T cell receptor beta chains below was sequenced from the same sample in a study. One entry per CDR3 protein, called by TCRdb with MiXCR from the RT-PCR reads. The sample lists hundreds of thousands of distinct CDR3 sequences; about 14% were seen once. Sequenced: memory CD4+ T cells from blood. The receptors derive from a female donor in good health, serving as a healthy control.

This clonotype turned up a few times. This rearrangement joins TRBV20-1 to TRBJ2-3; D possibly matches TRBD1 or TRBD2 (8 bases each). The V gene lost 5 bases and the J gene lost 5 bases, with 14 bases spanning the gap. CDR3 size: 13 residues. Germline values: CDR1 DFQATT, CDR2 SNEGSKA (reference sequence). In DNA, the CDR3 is TGCAGTGCTGTAGCGGGGACAGGAGATACGCAGTATTTT. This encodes CSAVAGTGDTQYF.

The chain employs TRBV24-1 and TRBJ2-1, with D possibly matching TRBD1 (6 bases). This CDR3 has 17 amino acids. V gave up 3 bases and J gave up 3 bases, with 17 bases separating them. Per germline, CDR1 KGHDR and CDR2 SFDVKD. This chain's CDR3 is CATSDRGWQGSYNEQFF. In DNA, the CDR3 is TGTGCCACCAGTGATCGCGGGTGGCAGGGGAGCTACAATGAGCAGTTCTTC.